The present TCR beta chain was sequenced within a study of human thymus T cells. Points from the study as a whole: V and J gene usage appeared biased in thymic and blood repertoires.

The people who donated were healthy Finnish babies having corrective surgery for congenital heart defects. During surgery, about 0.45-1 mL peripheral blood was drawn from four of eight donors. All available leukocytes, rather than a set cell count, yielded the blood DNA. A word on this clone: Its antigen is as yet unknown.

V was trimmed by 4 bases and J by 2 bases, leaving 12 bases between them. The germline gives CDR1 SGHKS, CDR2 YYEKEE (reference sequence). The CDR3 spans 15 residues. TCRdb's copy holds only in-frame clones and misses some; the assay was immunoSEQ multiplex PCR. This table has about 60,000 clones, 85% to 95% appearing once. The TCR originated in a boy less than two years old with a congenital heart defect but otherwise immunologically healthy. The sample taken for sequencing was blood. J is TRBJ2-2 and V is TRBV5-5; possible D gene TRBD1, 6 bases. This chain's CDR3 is CASSPRTANTGELFF. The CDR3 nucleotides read TGTGCCAGCAGCCCACGGACAGCTAACACCGGGGAGCTGTTTTTT.